One and the same sample provided the 11 T cell receptor beta chains below, sequenced in a study of control samples from healthy donors and cancer patients. Data came from immunoSEQ multiplex PCR; TCRdb stores just in-frame clones and leaves some out. This table has some 140,000 clones, approximately 93% appearing once. What was sequenced was blood. Source of these receptors: a man aged 40-55 years in good health.

The J gene is TRBJ1-1, the V gene TRBV6-5; TRBD1 matches at 9 bases. In germline, CDR1 is MNHEY, CDR2 SVGAGI. With V trimmed by 5 bases and J by 9 bases, 4 bases remained unmatched. The CDR3 consists of 12 residues. CDR3 in DNA: TGTGCCAGCAGTATTGGACAGGGGAAAGCTTTCTTT. Protein product: CASSIGQGKAFF.

The chain links TRBV19 to TRBJ1-4; 11 bases are a match to TRBD1. The CDR3 is made up of 16 amino acids. V shed 6 bases, J shed 0 bases, and the junction held 3 bases outside the gene matches. Germline V gene lookup returns CDR1 LNHDA and CDR2 SQIVND (reference sequence). CDR3 sequence reads: CASSRTGGSTNEKLFF. In DNA form, the CDR3 reads TGTGCCAGTAGCCGGACAGGGGGCTCAACTAATGAAAAACTGTTTTTT.

The chain recombines TRBV6-5 with TRBJ1-5; possibly TRBD1 for D (5 bases). V lost 5 bases and J lost 6, with 11 bases in between. Germline CDR1 and CDR2: MNHEY and SVGAGI. The CDR3 has 13 amino acids. CDR3 nucleotide sequence: TGTGCCAGCAGTAGCTCTGGGGGTCAGCCCCAGCATTTT. Translated, it gives CASSSSGGQPQHF.

The chain has TRBV25-1 and TRBJ1-5; D ambiguous. With 3 bases removed from V and 6 bases from J, the gap between germline ends came to 9 bases. In germline, CDR1 is MGHDK, CDR2 SYGVNS. This CDR3 has 13 amino acids. Here the CDR3 reads CASSEGLGQPQHF. Written as DNA, the CDR3 is TGTGCCAGCAGTGAGGGGTTGGGTCAGCCCCAGCATTTT. Full variable domain (outside the CDR3, taken from reference TRBV25-1 and TRBJ1-5): EADIYQTPRYLVIGTGKKITLECSQTMGHDKMYWYQQDPGMELHLIHYSYGVNSTEKGDLSSESTVSRIRTEHFPLTLESARPSHTSQYLCASSEGLGQPQHFGDGTRLSIL.

J is TRBJ1-2 and V is TRBV30; 7 bases line up with TRBD1. Germline assignment: CDR1 GTSNPN and CDR2 SVGIG (reference sequence). The CDR3 consists of 14 residues. Unmatched junction bases numbered 10, after V lost 5 bases and J lost 4 bases. The CDR3 protein is CAWGIDRAPYGYTF. The CDR3 DNA follows: TGTGCCTGGGGAATTGACAGGGCCCCCTATGGCTACACCTTC.

CDR3 sequence (DNA): TGTGCCAGCAGCCGACCTGTCACCGGGGAGCTGTTTTTT. Encoded protein: CASSRPVTGELFF. The rearrangement joins TRBV7-2 to TRBJ2-2, with no clear D. Trimming took 5 bases from V and 4 from J, leaving 8 bases between them. This CDR3 has 13 residues. The germline V gene has CDR1 SGHTA and CDR2 FQGNSA.

The chain couples TRBV19 to TRBJ2-7, with TRBD1 identical over 8 bases. J gave up 4 bases and V 5 bases, and 7 bases lay outside the gene matches. The CDR3 has 14 residues. Germline values: CDR1 LNHDA, CDR2 SQIVND (reference sequence). CDR3: CASSPRTGRYEQYF. The CDR3 bases are TGTGCCAGTAGTCCTAGGACAGGGAGGTACGAGCAGTACTTC.

The chain links TRBV9 to TRBJ1-2; TRBD1 agrees at 9 bases. This CDR3 has 15 amino acids. After removal of 0 bases from V and 5 bases from J, the junction contained 5 bases not matched to a gene. CDR1 is SGDLS, CDR2 YYNGEE, per germline. CDR3 sequence reads: CASSVGDRVGYGYTF. CDR3 nucleotides: TGTGCCAGCAGCGTAGGGGACAGGGTCGGATATGGCTACACCTTC.

In its sample, this clone was seen a few times. The gene calls are TRBV7-2 and TRBJ2-2, with D hard to call. Germline lookup yields CDR1 SGHTA and CDR2 FQGNSA. V was clipped by 5 bases and J by 0 bases, with 7 bases between them. There are 14 residues in the CDR3. This CDR3 is CASSRPPNTGELFF. The CDR3 DNA is TGTGCCAGCAGCCGCCCCCCGAACACCGGGGAGCTGTTTTTT. The full variable domain, completed using reference TRBV7-2 and TRBJ2-2, is GAGVSQSPSNKVTEKGKDVELRCDPISGHTALYWYRQSLGQGLEFLIYFQGNSAPDKSGLPSDRFSAERTGGSVSTLTIQRTQQEDSAVYLCASSRPPNTGELFFGEGSRLTVL.

This clone was detected a few times. The chain is built from TRBV27 and TRBJ1-3; D is possibly TRBD1 (6 bases). CDR1 is MNHEY and CDR2 is SMNVEV in the germline V gene (reference sequence). V was pared by 6 bases and J by 3 bases, with 9 bases between. This CDR3 is built from 13 residues. CDR3 coding DNA: TGTGCCAGCAGCAACAGGGTTGGAAACACCATATATTTT. Amino acid sequence: CASSNRVGNTIYF.

Only one count was recorded for this clone. The chain couples TRBV28 to TRBJ2-2, with TRBD1 matching over 8 bases. This CDR3 is built from 15 residues. The V segment lost 5 bases and the J segment 4 bases; nucleotides outside the gene matches: 6. Germline values: CDR1 MDHEN, CDR2 SYDVKM. The CDR3 loop is CASSRQGSGTGELFF. The DNA of the CDR3 is TGTGCCAGCAGTCGACAGGGGTCGGGCACCGGGGAGCTGTTTTTT.